Given below is one TCR beta chain in context. Only in-frame clones appear in the TCRdb table, and some are missing; sequencing was by immunoSEQ multiplex PCR. The sample holds about 130,000 clones, around 92% seen once. The germline CDR1 and CDR2 sequences are SEHNR and FQNEAQ (reference sequence). The CDR3 extends over 14 amino acids. Unmatched junction bases numbered 5, after V lost 8 bases and J lost 4 bases. This record belongs to a study of control samples from healthy donors and cancer patients. The sample was PBMCs. The sequence derives from an elderly man with head and neck cancer. This sequence joins TRBV7-9 and TRBJ1-4; 9 bases line up with TRBD1. The DNA of the CDR3 is TGTGCCAGCCGCGGGACAGGGCTTAATGAAAAACTGTTTTTT. Translated, it gives CASRGTGLNEKLFF.